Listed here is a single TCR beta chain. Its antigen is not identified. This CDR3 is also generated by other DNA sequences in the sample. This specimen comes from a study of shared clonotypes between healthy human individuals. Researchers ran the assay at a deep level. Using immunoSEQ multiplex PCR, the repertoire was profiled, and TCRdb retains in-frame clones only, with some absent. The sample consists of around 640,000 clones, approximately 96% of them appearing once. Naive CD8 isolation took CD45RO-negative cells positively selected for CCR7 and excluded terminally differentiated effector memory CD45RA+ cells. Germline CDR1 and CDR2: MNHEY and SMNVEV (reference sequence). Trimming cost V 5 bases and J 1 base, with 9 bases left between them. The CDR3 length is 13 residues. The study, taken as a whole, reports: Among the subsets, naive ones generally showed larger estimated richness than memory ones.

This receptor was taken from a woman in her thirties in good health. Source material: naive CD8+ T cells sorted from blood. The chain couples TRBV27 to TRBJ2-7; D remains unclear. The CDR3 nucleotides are TGTGCCAGCAGTCATGGGGTATCCTACGAGCAGTACTTC. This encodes CASSHGVSYEQYF.